These 32 T cell receptor beta chains share one sample of origin, sequenced in a study of T cells in Graves' hyperthyroidism and ophthalmopathy. TCR beta CDR3 regions were amplified from RNA. The TCR CDR3 first-round RT-PCR relied on the HTBI primer set. TCRdb itself ran the multiplex PCR reads through MiXCR, one entry per CDR3 protein. Among more than 500,000 distinct CDR3 sequences listed, under 60% were seen once. The material sequenced was peripheral blood or thyroid tissue (not recorded which). Receptors originate from an adult woman with Graves' disease, either hyperthyroidism or ophthalmopathy (not recorded which).

This clonotype was observed a handful of times. This chain connects TRBV24-1 to TRBJ1-1; 10 bases map to TRBD1. Germline CDR1 and CDR2: KGHDR and SFDVKD. This CDR3 is built from 15 residues. V lost 1 base, J lost 3 bases, and 1 base stayed unmatched. CDR3 coding DNA: TGTGCCACCAGTGATTTCGGGACAGGGGACACTGAAGCTTTCTTT. Amino acid sequence: CATSDFGTGDTEAFF.

This clonotype was recorded only once. The chain is built from TRBV20-1 and TRBJ1-6; no clear D gene. Trimming stripped 0 bases from V and 10 bases from J, with 16 bases between. CDR1 and CDR2 from the germline V gene are DFQATT and SNEGSKA (reference sequence). This CDR3 contains 15 residues. The CDR3 spells CSAREPLAGGSPLHF. CDR3 DNA: TGCAGTGCTAGAGAACCGCTGGCCGGTGGATCACCCCTCCACTTT.

This clonotype was seen once. This clone may be a read error of a much larger clone one base away. The rearrangement uses TRBV24-1 and TRBJ2-3; 9 positions agree with TRBD2. CDR1 KGHDR and CDR2 SFDVKD come from the germline V gene. The CDR3 extends over 17 amino acids. The CDR3 reads CATSDARFSGSTGTQYF. CDR3 nucleotide sequence: TGTGCCACCAGTGATGCTCGGTTTAGCGGGAGCACAGGTACGCAGTATTTT.

This clonotype has at least ten counts. This CDR3 is CASSEQGGNNSPLHF. CDR3 nucleotide sequence: TGTGCCAGCAGTGAACAGGGAGGGAATAATTCACCCCTCCACTTT. The chain uses TRBV6-1 and TRBJ1-6; the D gene is possibly TRBD1 (5 bases). The CDR3 contains 15 residues. The germline gives CDR1 MNHNS, CDR2 SASEGT. V lost 2 bases, J lost 5 bases, and 10 bases lay in between.

This clonotype was recorded many times. The rearrangement links TRBV7-9 to TRBJ1-2, with 11 positions matching TRBD1. Per germline, CDR1 SEHNR and CDR2 FQNEAQ (reference sequence). The CDR3 extends over 17 amino acids. After removal of 4 bases from V and 3 bases from J, the junction contained 10 bases not matched to a gene. The CDR3 reads CASSSPDRGRIDYGYTF. The CDR3, as DNA: TGTGCCAGCAGCTCTCCGGACAGGGGGCGAATTGACTATGGCTACACCTTC.

V is TRBV10-3 and J is TRBJ2-7, with D perhaps TRBD1 (6 bases). Germline V gene data show CDR1 as ENHRY and CDR2 as SYGVKD. This CDR3 is 13 amino acids long. V dropped 4 bases and J dropped 2 bases, with 9 bases sitting between them. The CDR3 protein is CAISGGRTYEQYF. Here the CDR3 DNA reads TGTGCCATCAGTGGGGGGCGGACCTACGAGCAGTACTTC.

This sequence joins TRBV10-3 and TRBJ1-2; 7 nucleotides agree with TRBD1. The CDR3 runs 14 residues. Trimming took 4 bases from V and 4 from J; bases not matched to a gene: 6. Germline loops: CDR1 ENHRY, CDR2 SYGVKD. CDR3 region: CAISGQGGGYGYTF. CDR3 nucleotide sequence: TGTGCCATCAGTGGACAGGGTGGAGGCTATGGCTACACCTTC.

This clonotype was seen just once. The chain is built from TRBV10-3 and TRBJ2-7, with 7 bases identical to TRBD2. Germline V gene sequence: CDR1 ENHRY, CDR2 SYGVKD. Unmatched junction bases numbered 11, after V lost 3 bases and J lost 6 bases. The CDR3 totals 15 residues. The CDR3 DNA reads TGTGCCATCAGTGATGGGAGGGCCTCATTTTCCGAGCAGTACTTC. This codes for CAISDGRASFSEQYF.

This clonotype was observed many times. V gene TRBV5-1 combines with J gene TRBJ2-5, with 8 nucleotides matching TRBD1. The V and J ends lost 0 bases and 7 bases, in that order; junction bases with no gene match: 5. In germline, CDR1 is SGHRS, CDR2 YFSETQ. CDR3 length: 14 amino acids. CDR3 amino acids: CASSLDRGTATQYF. The CDR3 DNA follows: TGCGCCAGCAGCTTGGACAGGGGGACAGCGACCCAGTACTTC.

The chain combines TRBV19 with TRBJ1-5; 7 bases match TRBD1. V was clipped by 7 bases and J by 1 base; unmatched bases: 1. Germline V lookup: CDR1 LNHDA, CDR2 SQIVND (reference sequence). There are 13 residues in the CDR3. The CDR3 DNA sequence: TGTGCCAGTACGACAGGGAGCAATCAGCCCCAGCATTTT. It yields the protein CASTTGSNQPQHF.

The rearrangement joins TRBV5-6 to TRBJ2-7; tentatively, D is TRBD1 (6 bases). Germline-derived CDR1 and CDR2 are SGHDT and YYEEEE. Trimming left V 0 bases short and J 2 bases short, with 9 bases between. The CDR3 is made up of 14 amino acids. The CDR3 DNA follows: TGTGCCAGCAGCTTGGTGGGGGCACCCTACGAGCAGTACTTC. Its translation is CASSLVGAPYEQYF.

The chain is built from TRBV6-1 and TRBJ2-7, with a weak D call TRBD1 (5 bases). The germline V gene has CDR1 MNHNS and CDR2 SASEGT. V was pared by 1 base and J by 2 bases, with 12 bases between. The CDR3 totals 15 residues. This CDR3 reads CASSEGQDSPYEQYF. Written as DNA, the CDR3 is TGTGCCAGCAGTGAAGGACAAGACAGCCCCTACGAGCAGTACTTC.

For this clonotype: At one of its ends the junction is not consistent with the germline gene, which may arise from a read error. The J gene is TRBJ2-5, the V gene TRBV3-1, with D unclear. The CDR3 extends over 16 amino acids. Germline V gives CDR1 LGHDT, CDR2 YNNKEL (reference sequence). The CDR3 region is CASSLSGAATQEIQYF. CDR3 bases: TGTGCCAGCAGCCTTTCAGGTGCAGCGACTCAAGAGATCCAGTACTTC.

This clonotype was seen a handful of times. One junction end does not reproduce the germline sequence, and a read error may be involved. The gene calls are TRBV7-2 and TRBJ1-2; 7 bases fit TRBD1. CDR1 is SGHTA and CDR2 is FQGNSA in the germline V gene. The CDR3 runs to 15 residues. The CDR3 region is CAGSLATGRVGGYTF. Here the CDR3 DNA reads TGTGCCGGCAGCTTAGCGACAGGGCGGGTCGGTGGCTACACCTTC.

The CDR3 protein is CATSSAHGGARGYTF. The CDR3 DNA reads as TGTGCCACCAGCAGTGCTCATGGGGGGGCGCGTGGCTACACCTTC. The chain links TRBV15 to TRBJ1-2, with D maybe TRBD1 (6 bases). Trimming took 3 bases from V and 7 from J, leaving 18 bases between them. CDR1 and CDR2 from the germline V gene are LNHNV and YYDKDF (reference sequence). The CDR3 is 15 residues long. Complete variable domain (other parts from reference TRBV15 and TRBJ1-2): DAMVIQNPRYQVTQFGKPVTLSCSQTLNHNVMYWYQQKSSQAPKLLFHYYDKDFNNEADTPDNFQSRRPNTSFCFLDIRSPGLGDTAMYLCATSSAHGGARGYTFGSGTRLTVV.

As concerns this clonotype: One end of the junction fails to match germline, which may point to a read error. The chain combines TRBV20-1 with TRBJ2-7; 7 nucleotides agree with TRBD1. Germline values: CDR1 DFQATT, CDR2 SNEGSKA (reference sequence). This CDR3 spans 9 amino acids. The CDR3 spells CSLGGDRNF. The CDR3, as DNA: TGCAGTTTAGGTGGGGACAGAAACTTC.

In this sample, this clonotype turned up many times. This sequence joins TRBV11-2 and TRBJ2-2; D possibly matches TRBD1 or TRBD2 (6 bases each). V was shortened by 8 bases and J by 3 bases, with 16 bases between the two germline ends. The CDR3 has 15 amino acids. Germline lookup yields CDR1 SGHAT and CDR2 FQNNGV. This chain's CDR3 is CASPGASVDTGELFF. The CDR3 region has the DNA TGTGCCAGCCCAGGGGCTAGCGTGGACACCGGGGAGCTGTTTTTT.

The chain carries TRBV28 and TRBJ2-5, with TRBD2 as a possible D gene (7 bases). V was trimmed by 11 bases and J by 1 base, leaving 20 bases between them. Per germline, CDR1 MDHEN and CDR2 SYDVKM. CDR3 size: 15 residues. DNA for the CDR3: TGTGCCTGCAAGGGGGGGGGTCGGATCCAAGAGACCCAGTACTTC. Amino acids: CACKGGGRIQETQYF.

In this sample, this clonotype turned up once. The chain is built from TRBV7-9 and TRBJ2-5, with TRBD2 identical over 10 bases. With V trimmed by 5 bases and J by 5 bases, 8 bases remained unmatched. CDR1 is SEHNR and CDR2 is FQNEAQ in the germline V gene (reference sequence). This CDR3 is 15 amino acids long. CDR3 protein: CASSPSGRVEETQYF. The DNA of the CDR3 is TGTGCCAGCAGCCCAAGCGGGAGGGTTGAGGAGACCCAGTACTTC.

Concerning this clonotype: One end of the junction does not line up with germline, which may come from a read error. The chain uses TRBV7-9 and TRBJ2-5; D is perhaps TRBD1 (6 bases). Germline CDR1 and CDR2: SEHNR and FQNEAQ (reference sequence). This CDR3 has 15 residues. This chain's CDR3 is CASSIAGTGTETQYF. CDR3 DNA: TGCGCCAGCAGCATAGCCGGAACAGGGACAGAGACCCAGTACTTC.

The chain carries TRBV7-2 and TRBJ1-5; no clear D gene. The CDR3 has 16 amino acids. The V end lost 0 bases, the J end lost 6 bases, and 15 bases lay between the germline ends. From germline, CDR1 is SGHTA and CDR2 FQGNSA. CDR3 residues: CASSLAGVRSGQPQHF. CDR3 DNA: TGTGCCAGCAGCTTAGCTGGGGTCCGGTCGGGTCAGCCCCAGCATTTT.

CDR3: CAIRVRGGVPLHF. The CDR3 DNA sequence: TGTGCCATCAGGGTTAGGGGAGGAGTGCCCCTCCACTTT. The V and J genes are TRBV10-3 and TRBJ1-6, with D perhaps matching TRBD1 (5 bases). Germline-derived CDR1 and CDR2 are ENHRY and SYGVKD. This CDR3 is built from 13 residues. The V gene lost 6 bases and the J gene lost 13 bases, with 16 bases spanning the gap.

There are many counts of this clonotype. The chain has TRBV6-4 and TRBJ2-2; D unresolved. Germline V gives CDR1 MRHNA, CDR2 SNTAGT. V was trimmed by 6 bases and J by 7 bases, leaving 12 bases between them. The CDR3 extends over 13 amino acids. The CDR3 loop reads CASSSSEVGELFF. For the CDR3, the DNA is TGTGCCAGCAGCTCCTCAGAGGTCGGGGAGCTGTTTTTT.

There are many counts of this clonotype. The chain has TRBV2 and TRBJ2-2; D gene unclear. Germline V gene data show CDR1 as SNHLY and CDR2 as FYNNEI. The ends were cut back, 10 bases at V and 6 bases at J, with 15 bases in the middle. The CDR3 extends over 13 amino acids. This CDR3 is CATLRSYAGELFF. DNA for the CDR3: TGTGCCACCCTCAGGAGTTACGCCGGGGAGCTGTTTTTT.

A note on this clonotype: Possible read error: a much larger clone is one base away. The V call is TRBV2, the J call TRBJ1-1; D perhaps matches TRBD1 (5 bases). The CDR3 is 14 residues long. Germline loops: CDR1 SNHLY, CDR2 FYNNEI. Deletions cut 8 bases from V and 3 bases from J, with 16 bases between. CDR3 sequence reads: CASSPRDGDTEAFF. As DNA, the CDR3 is TGTGCCAGCTCACCCCGGGACGGCGACACTGAAGCTTTCTTT.

As regards this clonotype: The conserved phenylalanine or tryptophan normally closing the CDR3 is absent here, so this likely arose from a read error. The chain uses TRBV10-3 and TRBJ1-1; 7 bases line up with TRBD1. Trimming at V came to 10 bases and at J to 0 bases, leaving 2 bases not matched to a gene. The CDR3 is 12 residues long. Germline lookup yields CDR1 ENHRY and CDR2 SYGVKD. CDR3 sequence: CATGTVNTEAFL. The CDR3 region has the DNA TGTGCCACGGGGACAGTGAACACTGAAGCTTTCCTT.

The chain couples TRBV7-8 to TRBJ2-5; 9 nucleotides agree with TRBD2. The ends lost 2 bases at V and 6 bases at J; junction bases unmatched: 7. This CDR3 comprises 15 residues. Germline lookup yields CDR1 SGHVS and CDR2 FQNEAQ. The CDR3 region is CASSLSSGSRKTQYF. CDR3 DNA sequence: TGTGCCAGCAGCTTAAGTAGCGGGAGTCGGAAGACCCAGTACTTC.

The table lists this clonotype with many counts. The rearrangement joins TRBV10-3 to TRBJ2-7; D is unresolved. V gave up 0 bases and J gave up 6 bases, with 9 bases separating them. This CDR3 region has 13 residues. In germline, CDR1 is ENHRY, CDR2 SYGVKD. DNA of the CDR3: TGTGCCATCAGTGAGTCTGTGAGTCTCGAGCAGTACTTC. This translates into CAISESVSLEQYF.

The gene calls are TRBV20-1 and TRBJ1-1; D possibly corresponds to TRBD1 (6 bases). Germline lookup yields CDR1 DFQATT and CDR2 SNEGSKA (reference sequence). The CDR3 has 15 amino acids. With 3 bases removed from V and 0 bases from J, the gap between germline ends came to 14 bases. This CDR3 is CSASGTRIMNTEAFF. CDR3 DNA: TGCAGTGCTAGCGGGACAAGGATAATGAACACTGAAGCTTTCTTT.

Turning to this clonotype: The CDR3 does not end in the conserved phenylalanine or tryptophan, so this is likely a read error. This chain connects TRBV28 to TRBJ1-1; D remains ambiguous. V lost 6 bases and J 6 bases, leaving 5 bases between the germline ends. CDR3 size: 10 residues. Germline CDR1 reads MDHEN; CDR2 reads SYDVKM. The DNA of the CDR3 is TGTGCCAGCAGGGAGTCTGAAGCTTTCCTT. Its protein product is CASRESEAFL.

The table lists this clonotype with a few counts. This chain connects TRBV29-1 to TRBJ1-2; possibly TRBD1 for D (6 bases). This CDR3 region has 15 residues. The ends were cut back, 1 base at V and 2 bases at J, with 14 bases in the middle. The germline V gene encodes CDR1 SQVTM and CDR2 ANQGSEA. CDR3 loop: CSVEVLTGTNYGYTF. CDR3 nucleotides: TGCAGCGTTGAAGTCTTAACAGGGACGAACTATGGCTACACCTTC.

Many counts were recorded for this clonotype. CDR3 nucleotides: TGTGCCAGCAGCTTAGGGCTAGCGGGCACCGGGGAGCTGTTTTTT. Translated, it gives CASSLGLAGTGELFF. This sequence joins TRBV11-2 and TRBJ2-2; 8 bases map to TRBD2. This CDR3 has 15 residues. V trimming: 1 base; J trimming: 4 bases; junction bases outside the gene matches: 2. Germline V lookup: CDR1 SGHAT, CDR2 FQNNGV.